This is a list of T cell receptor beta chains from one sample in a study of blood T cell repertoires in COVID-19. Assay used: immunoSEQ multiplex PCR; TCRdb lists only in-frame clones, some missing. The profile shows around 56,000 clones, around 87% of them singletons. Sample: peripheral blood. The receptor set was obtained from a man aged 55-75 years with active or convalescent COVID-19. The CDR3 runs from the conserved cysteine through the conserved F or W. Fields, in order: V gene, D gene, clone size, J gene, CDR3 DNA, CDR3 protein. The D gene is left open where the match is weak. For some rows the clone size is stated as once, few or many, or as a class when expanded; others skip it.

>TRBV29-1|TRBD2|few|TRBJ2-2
TGCAGCGTTGTTAGCCGGGGGGATAACACCGGGGAGCTGTTTTTT
CSVVSRGDNTGELFF
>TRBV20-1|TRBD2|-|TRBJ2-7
TGCAGTGCTAGTGAGCAGGGACTAGCGGTATACGAGCAGTACTTC
CSASEQGLAVYEQYF
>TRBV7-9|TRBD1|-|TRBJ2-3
TGTGCCAGCAGCGCGCTTGAGGGACAGGGGACAGATACGCAGTATTTT
CASSALEGQGTDTQYF
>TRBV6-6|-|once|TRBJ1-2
TGTGCCAGCAGTTATCCTGGTTCAGTTGGCTATGGCTACACCTTC
CASSYPGSVGYGYTF
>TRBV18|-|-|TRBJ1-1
TGTGCCGGCTCGCCGGGTGACACTGAAGCTTTCTTT
CAGSPGDTEAFF
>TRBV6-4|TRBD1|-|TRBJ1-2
TGTGCCAGCAGGAGGACAGGGGGAGAGGACTATGGCTACACCTTC
CASRRTGGEDYGYTF
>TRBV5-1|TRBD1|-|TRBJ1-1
TGCGCCAGCAGGCCAGACAGGGGATTAATGAACACTGAAGCTTTCTTT
CASRPDRGLMNTEAFF
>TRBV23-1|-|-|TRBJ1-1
TGCGCCAGCAGTCTGGCGGGACCTTGGAACACTGAAGCTTTCTTT
CASSLAGPWNTEAFF
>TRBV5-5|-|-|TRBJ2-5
TGTGCCAGCAGCTTGGCCGGGTACAGGGATTACCAAGAGACCCAGTACTTC
CASSLAGYRDYQETQYF
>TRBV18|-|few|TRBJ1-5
TGTGCCAGCTCACCCGACAGGCCTGATAGCAATCAGCCCCAGCATTTT
CASSPDRPDSNQPQHF
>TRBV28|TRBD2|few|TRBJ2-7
TGTGCCAGCAGTTGGGACTATCCCGAATCCTACGAGCAGTACTTC
CASSWDYPESYEQYF
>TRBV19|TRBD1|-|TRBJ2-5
TGTGCCAGTAGTGGGGACAGACAAGAGACCCAGTACTTC
CASSGDRQETQYF
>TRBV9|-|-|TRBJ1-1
TGTGCCAGCAGCCTAGCCTTGAACACTGAAGCTTTCTTT
CASSLALNTEAFF
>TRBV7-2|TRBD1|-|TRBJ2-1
TGTGCCAGCAGCTTAAAAGGGACAGGGGGCGTGTCCTACAATGAGCAGTTCTTC
CASSLKGTGGVSYNEQFF
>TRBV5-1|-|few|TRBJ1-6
TGCGCCAGCAGCTTGGAGGCGGCCGGCAATTCACCCCTCCACTTT
CASSLEAAGNSPLHF
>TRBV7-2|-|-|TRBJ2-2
TGTGCCAGCAGCTTAGCCAGAACCGTGAACACCGGGGAGCTGTTTTTT
CASSLARTVNTGELFF